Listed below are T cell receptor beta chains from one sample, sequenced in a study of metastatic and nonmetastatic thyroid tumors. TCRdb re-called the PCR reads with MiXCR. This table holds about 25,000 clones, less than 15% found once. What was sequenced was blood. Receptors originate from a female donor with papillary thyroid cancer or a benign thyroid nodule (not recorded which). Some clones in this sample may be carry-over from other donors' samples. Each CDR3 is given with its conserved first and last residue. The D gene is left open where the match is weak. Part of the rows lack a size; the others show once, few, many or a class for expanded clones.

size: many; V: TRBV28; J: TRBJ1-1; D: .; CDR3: CASSYRVNMNTEAFF; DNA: TGTGCCAGCAGTTACAGGGTTAACATGAACACTGAAGCTTTCTTT
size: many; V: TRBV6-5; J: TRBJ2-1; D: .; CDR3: CASSYGYNEQFF; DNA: TGTGCCAGCAGTTACGGGTACAATGAGCAGTTCTTC
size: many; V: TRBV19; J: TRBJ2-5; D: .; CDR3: CASRPSDQETQYF; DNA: TGTGCCAGTAGACCATCCGACCAAGAGACCCAGTACTTC
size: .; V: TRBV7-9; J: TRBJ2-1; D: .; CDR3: CVSSLLYCGFF; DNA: TGTGTCAGCAGCTTATTGTACTGCGGGTTCTTC
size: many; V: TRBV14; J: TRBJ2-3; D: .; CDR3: CASSRKQGTNTDTQYF; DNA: TGTGCCAGCAGCCGCAAACAAGGCACAAATACAGATACGCAGTATTTT
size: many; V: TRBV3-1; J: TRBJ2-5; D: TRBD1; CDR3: CASSQHTGTGRLWAQYF; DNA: TGTGCCAGCAGCCAGCACACCGGGACAGGGCGACTTTGGGCCCAGTACTTC
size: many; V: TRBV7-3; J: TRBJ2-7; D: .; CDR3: CASSPTATGTLLYF; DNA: TGTGCCAGCAGCCCTACGGCAACCGGGACCCTCCTGTACTTC
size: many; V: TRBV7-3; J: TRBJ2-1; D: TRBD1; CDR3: CASSIKTGTGYRNEQFF; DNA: TGTGCCAGCAGCATAAAGACCGGGACAGGGTATCGGAATGAGCAGTTCTTC
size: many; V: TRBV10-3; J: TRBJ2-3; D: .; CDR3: CAISEDPKERTDTQYF; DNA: TGTGCCATCAGTGAGGACCCCAAGGAACGCACAGATACGCAGTATTTT
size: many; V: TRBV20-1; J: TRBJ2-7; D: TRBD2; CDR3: CSARDLLAASYEQYF; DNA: TGCAGTGCTAGAGATCTGCTAGCGGCATCCTACGAGCAGTACTTC
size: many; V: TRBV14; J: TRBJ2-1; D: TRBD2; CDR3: CASSHPPSGRWYEQFF; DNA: TGTGCCAGCAGCCACCCCCCTAGCGGGAGATGGTATGAGCAGTTCTTC
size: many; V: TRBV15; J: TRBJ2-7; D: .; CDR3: CATSRGLSEQYF; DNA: TGTGCCACCAGCAGAGGGTTGAGCGAGCAGTACTTC
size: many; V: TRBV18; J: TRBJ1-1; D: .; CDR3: CASSWGLEAFF; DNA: TGTGCCAGCTCTTGGGGTCTTGAAGCTTTCTTT
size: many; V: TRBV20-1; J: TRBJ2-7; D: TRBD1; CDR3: CSAHRLGDRGYEQYF; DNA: TGCAGTGCCCATAGGTTGGGGGACAGGGGCTACGAGCAGTACTTC
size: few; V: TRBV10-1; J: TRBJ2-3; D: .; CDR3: CASTSGSTDTQYF; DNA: TGCGCCAGCACGTCCGGGAGCACAGATACGCAGTATTTT
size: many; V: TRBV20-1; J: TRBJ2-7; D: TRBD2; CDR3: CSAVTTNLGGRAYEQYF; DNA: TGCAGTGCTGTCACAACAAACTTGGGCGGGAGGGCCTACGAGCAGTACTTC
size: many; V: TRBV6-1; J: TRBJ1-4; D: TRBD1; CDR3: CASSGDRGNEKLFF; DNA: TGTGCCAGCAGTGGGGACAGGGGTAATGAAAAACTGTTTTTT
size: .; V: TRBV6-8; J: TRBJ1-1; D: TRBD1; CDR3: CASRNQTGPDTEAFF; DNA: TGTGCCAGCAGGAACCAGACAGGGCCGGACACTGAAGCTTTCTTT
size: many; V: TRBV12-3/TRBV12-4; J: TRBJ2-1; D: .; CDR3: CASSQLTGSINEQFF; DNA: TGTGCCAGCAGCCAACTAACGGGGAGTATAAATGAGCAGTTCTTC
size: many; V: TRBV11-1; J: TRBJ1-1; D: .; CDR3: CASSLPGLPLNTEAFF; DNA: TGTGCCAGCAGCTTACCGGGACTTCCCTTGAACACTGAAGCTTTCTTT
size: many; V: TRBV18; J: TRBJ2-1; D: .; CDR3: CASSPELGSSYNEQFF; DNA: TGTGCCAGCTCACCGGAGTTGGGGAGCTCCTACAATGAGCAGTTCTTC
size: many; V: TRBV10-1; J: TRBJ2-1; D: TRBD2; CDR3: CASSFSGRDEQFF; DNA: TGCGCCAGCAGCTTTAGCGGGAGGGATGAGCAGTTCTTC
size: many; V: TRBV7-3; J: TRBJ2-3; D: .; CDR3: CASSQGTRDTDTQYF; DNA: TGTGCCAGCAGCCAAGGGACAAGGGACACAGATACGCAGTATTTT
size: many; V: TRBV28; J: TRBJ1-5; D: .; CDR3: CASSSVGQNQPQHF; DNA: TGTGCCAGCAGCTCCGTTGGGCAAAATCAGCCCCAGCATTTT
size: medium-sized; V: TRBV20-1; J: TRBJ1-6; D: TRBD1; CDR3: CSARGDRADFSPLHF; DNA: TGCAGTGCTAGGGGGGACAGGGCCGATTTTTCACCCCTCCACTTT
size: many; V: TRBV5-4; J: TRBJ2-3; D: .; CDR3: CASSLGGAGDTQYF; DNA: TGTGCCAGCAGCTTGGGTGGGGCGGGAGATACGCAGTATTTT
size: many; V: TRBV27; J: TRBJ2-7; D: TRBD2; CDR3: CASSSRTGGRDEQYF; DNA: TGTGCCAGCAGTTCCCGGACTGGCGGGAGGGACGAGCAGTACTTC
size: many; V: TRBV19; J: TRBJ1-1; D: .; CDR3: CASSTGQNYMNTEAFF; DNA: TGTGCCAGTAGTACCGGACAGAACTACATGAACACTGAAGCTTTCTTT
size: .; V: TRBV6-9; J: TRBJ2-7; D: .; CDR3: CASSSPYYQYF; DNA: TGTGCCAGCAGTTCCCCTTACTATCAGTACTTC
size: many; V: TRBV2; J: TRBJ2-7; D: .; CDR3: CASSAQDYRYYEQYF; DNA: TGTGCCAGCAGTGCCCAGGACTACAGATACTACGAGCAGTACTTC
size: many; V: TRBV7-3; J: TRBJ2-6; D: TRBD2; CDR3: CASSPQLAGGGANVLTF; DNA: TGTGCCAGCAGCCCCCAACTAGCGGGAGGTGGGGCCAACGTCCTGACTTTC
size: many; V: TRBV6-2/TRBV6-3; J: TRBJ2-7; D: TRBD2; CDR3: CASRGTSGQYSYEQYF; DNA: TGTGCCAGCAGGGGGACTAGCGGCCAATACTCCTACGAGCAGTACTTC
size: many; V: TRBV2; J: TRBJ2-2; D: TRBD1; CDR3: CASSTHRGIGELFF; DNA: TGTGCCAGCAGCACCCACAGGGGAATCGGGGAGCTGTTTTTT
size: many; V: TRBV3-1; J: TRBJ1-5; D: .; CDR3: CASSQDATGNQPQHF; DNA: TGTGCCAGCAGCCAAGATGCCACAGGGAATCAGCCCCAGCATTTT
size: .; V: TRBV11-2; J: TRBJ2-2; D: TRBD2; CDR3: CASSLGSWEGRTGELFF; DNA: TGTGCCAGCAGCTTAGGGTCGTGGGAGGGCCGAACCGGGGAGCTGTTTTTT
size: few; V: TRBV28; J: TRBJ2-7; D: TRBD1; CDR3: CASSLLTGGRNEQYF; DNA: TGTGCCAGCAGTTTATTGACAGGGGGAAGGAACGAGCAGTACTTC
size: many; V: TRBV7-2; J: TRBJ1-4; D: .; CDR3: CASSPRWAGTKNEKLFF; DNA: TGTGCCAGCAGCCCTCGCTGGGCAGGGACCAAGAATGAAAAACTGTTTTTT
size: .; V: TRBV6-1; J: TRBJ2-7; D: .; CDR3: CASSTSRLQAAYEQYF; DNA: TGTGCCAGCAGTACGTCCCGGCTCCAGGCGGCCTACGAGCAGTACTTC
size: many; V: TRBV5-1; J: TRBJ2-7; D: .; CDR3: CASSPQGPEQYF; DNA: TGCGCCAGCAGCCCGCAGGGCCCCGAGCAGTACTTC
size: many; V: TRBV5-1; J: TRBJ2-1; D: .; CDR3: CASSLLGHGYNEQFF; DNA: TGCGCCAGCAGCTTGCTCGGGCATGGATACAATGAGCAGTTCTTC
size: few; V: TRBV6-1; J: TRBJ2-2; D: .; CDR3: CASSFMAGSPWELFF; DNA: TGTGCCAGCAGTTTCATGGCCGGATCACCCTGGGAGCTGTTTTTT
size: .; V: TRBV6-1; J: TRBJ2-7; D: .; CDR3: CASSATGYEQYF; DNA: TGTGCCAGCAGTGCCACGGGGTACGAGCAGTACTTC
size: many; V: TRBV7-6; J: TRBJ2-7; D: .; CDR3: CASSLVRESSYEQYF; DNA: TGTGCCAGCAGCTTAGTCCGGGAAAGCTCCTACGAGCAGTACTTC